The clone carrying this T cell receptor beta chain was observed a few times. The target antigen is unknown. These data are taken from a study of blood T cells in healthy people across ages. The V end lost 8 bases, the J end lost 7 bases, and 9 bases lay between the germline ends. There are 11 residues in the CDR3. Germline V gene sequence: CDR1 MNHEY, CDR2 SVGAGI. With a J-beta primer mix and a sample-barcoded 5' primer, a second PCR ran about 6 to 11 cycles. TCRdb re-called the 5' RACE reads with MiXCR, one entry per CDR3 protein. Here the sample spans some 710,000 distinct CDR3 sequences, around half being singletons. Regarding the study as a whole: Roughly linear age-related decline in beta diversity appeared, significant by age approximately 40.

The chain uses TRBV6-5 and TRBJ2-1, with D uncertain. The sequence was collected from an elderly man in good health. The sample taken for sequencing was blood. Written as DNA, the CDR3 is TGTGCCAGCGGACGACAAAATGAGCAGTTCTTC. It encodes CASGRQNEQFF.